These 6 T cell receptor beta chains were all obtained from the same sample, sequenced in a study of CD8+ T cells in alopecia areata. Extraction and reverse transcription of RNA yielded cDNA as the sequencing template. Assay used: immunoSEQ multiplex PCR; TCRdb lists only in-frame clones, some missing. Here the sample spans approximately 150,000 clones, about 54% being singletons. The sample taken for sequencing was CD4+ T cells sorted from blood. The source is a human donor in good health.

The rearrangement uses TRBV7-9 and TRBJ2-1, with unresolved D. Germline CDR1 is SEHNR and CDR2 is FQNEAQ (reference sequence). V was cut by 5 bases and J by 5 bases, with 7 bases left in between. CDR3 length equals 12 residues. The CDR3 sequence: CASSLLNNEQFF. Written as DNA, the CDR3 is TGTGCCAGCAGCCTCCTTAACAATGAGCAGTTCTTC.

This chain connects TRBV14 to TRBJ2-7; maybe TRBD1 (6 bases). CDR3 length: 14 amino acids. V was clipped by 4 bases and J by 3 bases, with 13 bases between them. Germline assignment: CDR1 SGHDN and CDR2 FVKESK. Here the CDR3 reads CASSRSTGFYEQYF. The CDR3, as DNA: TGTGCCAGCAGCCGCTCTACAGGGTTCTACGAGCAGTACTTC.

The chain combines TRBV5-1 with TRBJ2-3, with D perhaps TRBD2 (6 bases). From germline, CDR1 is SGHRS and CDR2 YFSETQ. Trimming took off 0 bases at V and 5 bases at J, with 7 bases between the two ends. CDR3 length: 13 residues. The CDR3 protein is CASSLGRGDTQYF. For the CDR3, the DNA is TGCGCCAGCAGCTTGGGGCGGGGAGATACGCAGTATTTT.

This sequence joins TRBV5-6 and TRBJ2-1; TRBD2 matches at 7 bases. CDR1 and CDR2 from the germline V gene are SGHDT and YYEEEE. With 1 base clipped from V and 9 bases from J, the junction kept 10 bases outside the gene matches. The CDR3 has 15 amino acids. CDR3 loop: CASSLIAGEEGEQFF. CDR3 coding DNA: TGTGCCAGCAGCTTGATTGCGGGAGAGGAGGGTGAGCAGTTCTTC.

This clone has ten or more counts. This chain links TRBV11-2 with TRBJ2-7, with 9 bases aligning to TRBD2. CDR3 size: 12 residues. The V and J ends lost 8 bases and 5 bases, in that order; junction bases with no gene match: 4. Germline lookup yields CDR1 SGHAT and CDR2 FQNNGV. CDR3 residues: CASRGGVHEQYF. CDR3 nucleotides: TGTGCCAGCCGCGGGGGGGTCCACGAGCAGTACTTC.

The chain recombines TRBV18 with TRBJ2-1; 13 bases are a match to TRBD2. CDR1 and CDR2 from the germline V gene are KGHSH and LQKENI. CDR3 size: 15 residues. Trimming at V came to 6 bases and at J to 10 bases, leaving 9 bases not matched to a gene. The CDR3 sequence: CASSQLAGGPREQFF. The DNA for the CDR3 is TGTGCCAGCTCCCAACTAGCGGGAGGGCCTCGGGAGCAGTTCTTC.